These T cell receptor beta chains were read from a single sample in a study of shared clonotypes between healthy human individuals. Profiled with immunoSEQ multiplex PCR; TCRdb holds only in-frame clones, not every one. The profile shows about 710,000 clones, around four fifths of them singletons. The sequenced material came from memory CD4+ T cells sorted from blood. The receptor set was obtained from a woman in her thirties in good health. The CDR3 runs from the conserved cysteine through the conserved F or W. Each record gives: J gene, V gene, CDR3 protein.

>TRBJ1-2|TRBV18
CASSPGGYGYTF
>TRBJ1-2|TRBV28
CASSLPLANYGYTF
>TRBJ2-7|TRBV20-1
CSARRVYEQYF
>TRBJ2-1|TRBV11-3
CASSPEGVGEQFF
>TRBJ1-1|TRBV7-9
CASSARQGGDTEAFF
>TRBJ1-2|TRBV11-2
CASSLEAAYGYTF
>TRBJ1-2|TRBV25-1
CASSTGRGYGYTF
>TRBJ2-5|TRBV11-2
CASSPGSSTKTQYF
>TRBJ2-1|TRBV6-5
CATTRQAYNEQFF
>TRBJ2-5|TRBV27
CASRPPGADGTQYF
>TRBJ2-2|TRBV5-1
CASSRMNTGELFF
>TRBJ2-3|TRBV30
CAWGRADTQYF
>TRBJ2-3|TRBV2
CASSGGNRDGDTQYF
>TRBJ1-5|TRBV2
CASSVGEGARPQHF